The 30 T cell receptor beta chains below all came from one sample that was sequenced in a study of blood T cells in healthy people across ages. The second PCR ran roughly 6 to 11 cycles with a sample-barcoded 5' primer and J-beta primers. TCRdb re-called the 5' RACE reads through MiXCR, storing one row per CDR3 protein. The sample has over 1.5 million distinct CDR3 sequences, around 50% seen once. The sample was blood. Receptors originate from a woman aged 40 to 50 in good health.

This clonotype was counted many times. This chain connects TRBV12-3 or TRBV12-4 to TRBJ2-6; D is unclear. Trimming removed 3 bases from V and 2 bases from J, with 2 bases in between. The CDR3 totals 13 residues. The CDR3 DNA sequence: TGTGCCAGCAGTTTCCCTGGGGCCAACGTCCTGACTTTC. Its translation: CASSFPGANVLTF.

The chain is built from TRBV5-1 and TRBJ2-4; D call uncertain. With the DNA end fitting TRBJ2-7 better, the J assignment may be wrong. Germline V gene data show CDR1 as SGHRS and CDR2 as YFSETQ. The CDR3 is 15 amino acids. CDR3: CASSLGVGRSYEQYF. The DNA of the CDR3 is TGCGCCAGCAGCTTGGGCGTCGGCAGGTCCTACGAGCAGTACTTC.

The sample holds a few counts of this clonotype. The chain employs TRBV7-9 and TRBJ2-6, with D perhaps matching TRBD1 (5 bases). This CDR3 region has 17 residues. With 4 bases removed from V and 4 bases from J, the gap between germline ends came to 17 bases. Germline CDR1 SEHNR, CDR2 FQNEAQ (reference sequence). The CDR3 nucleotides read TGTGCCAGCAGCTCCCTAGGGGTTTCGACCGGGGCCAACGTCCTGACTTTC. Translating gives CASSSLGVSTGANVLTF.

The chain has TRBV11-2 and TRBJ2-5; perhaps D is TRBD1 or TRBD2 (5 bases each). Per germline, CDR1 SGHAT and CDR2 FQNNGV. This CDR3 comprises 11 residues. The V and J ends lost 10 bases and 11 bases respectively, with 17 bases between them. The CDR3 sequence: CAIPRGAVQYF. In DNA form, the CDR3 reads TGTGCCATACCGAGGGGTGCGGTGCAGTACTTC.

This chain joins TRBV6-6 and TRBJ2-1; either TRBD1 or TRBD2 may supply D (5 bases each). Per germline, CDR1 MNHNY and CDR2 SVGAGI (reference sequence). Trimming took 2 bases from V and 9 from J, leaving 17 bases between them. This CDR3 is built from 15 residues. DNA for the CDR3: TGTGCCAGCAGTTACGACGGGACCTCAGGGAGTGAGCAGTTCTTC. This translates into CASSYDGTSGSEQFF.

The chain recombines TRBV5-1 with TRBJ2-3; the match to TRBD2 covers 9 bases. The V gene end was trimmed by 0 bases and the J gene end by 2 bases; junction bases not matched to a gene: 4. The CDR3 runs 16 residues. CDR1 is SGHRS, CDR2 YFSETQ, per germline. The CDR3 region has the DNA TGCGCCAGCAGCTTGGCCGTAGCGGGGGTCACAGATACGCAGTATTTT. Protein: CASSLAVAGVTDTQYF. The full variable domain, in which reference TRBV5-1 and TRBJ2-3 provide the parts outside the CDR3, is KAGVTQTPRYLIKTRGQQVTLSCSPISGHRSVSWYQQTPGQGLQFLFEYFSETQRNKGNFPGRFSGRQFSNSRSEMNVSTLELGDSALYLCASSLAVAGVTDTQYFGPGTRLTVL.

The gene calls are TRBV7-8 and TRBJ1-1; the match to TRBD1 covers 7 bases. The CDR3 is made up of 15 amino acids. Germline loops: CDR1 SGHVS, CDR2 FQNEAQ. V trimming: 2 bases; J trimming: 1 base; junction bases outside the gene matches: 4. CDR3 sequence reads: CASSLLRQGNTEAFF. Here the CDR3 DNA reads TGTGCCAGCAGCTTACTGAGACAGGGGAACACTGAAGCTTTCTTT.

The CDR3 sequence: CASSPIGGGDYNEQFF. CDR3 in DNA: TGTGCCAGCAGCCCCATTGGCGGGGGGGATTACAATGAGCAGTTCTTC. The chain employs TRBV11-1 and TRBJ2-1, with 9 bases lining up with TRBD2. The germline CDR1 and CDR2 sequences are SGHAT and FQDESV (reference sequence). With 5 bases clipped from V and 4 bases from J, the junction kept 9 bases outside the gene matches. CDR3 length equals 16 residues.

This clonotype was found a few times. The chain is built from TRBV20-1 and TRBJ2-4, with a weak D call TRBD1 (6 bases). The last part of the DNA fits TRBJ2-7 better; the J call may be wrong. The CDR3 totals 13 residues. Germline lookup yields CDR1 DFQATT and CDR2 SNEGSKA (reference sequence). The CDR3 is CSASRQADYEQYF. The CDR3 nucleotides are TGCAGTGCTAGCAGACAGGCTGACTACGAGCAGTACTTC.

The chain is built from TRBV7-3 and TRBJ2-5; D tentatively fits TRBD1 or TRBD2 (6 bases each). There are 16 residues in the CDR3. CDR1 and CDR2 (germline): SGHTA, FQGTGA. Trimming stripped 5 bases from V and 11 bases from J, with 27 bases between. CDR3 sequence: CASSPRPLPGAGEQYF. DNA for the CDR3: TGTGCCAGCAGCCCCCGTCCTCTTCCGGGGGCGGGTGAGCAGTACTTC.

In DNA form, the CDR3 reads TGTGCCAGCAGTTTTTACAATATGAACACTGAAGCTTTCTTT. Residues: CASSFYNMNTEAFF. The chain joins TRBV12-3 or TRBV12-4 to TRBJ1-1; D is unresolved. The CDR3 runs 14 residues. Trimming removed 3 bases at V and 0 bases at J, with 8 bases between.

This clonotype was observed a handful of times. This chain links TRBV12-3 or TRBV12-4 with TRBJ1-1, with TRBD1 as a possible D gene (6 bases). The CDR3 contains 13 residues. V gave up 5 bases and J gave up 4 bases, with 11 bases separating them. This CDR3 reads CASSPPGVTEAFF. The CDR3, as DNA: TGTGCCAGCAGTCCCCCAGGGGTCACTGAAGCTTTCTTT.

Worth noting for this clonotype: One end of the junction is discordant with germline, which a read error may explain. V and J are TRBV14 and TRBJ2-1; TRBD2 is a possible D gene (6 bases). Germline lookup yields CDR1 SGHDN and CDR2 FVKESK. This CDR3 is 16 amino acids long. The CDR3 loop reads CASSRLTGVPNNEQFF. CDR3 DNA: TGTGCCAGTAGCCGACTTACGGGGGTCCCAAACAATGAGCAGTTCTTC.

This clonotype was seen a handful of times. The rearrangement links TRBV5-1 to TRBJ2-1; 8 nucleotides line up with TRBD2. The CDR3 is 14 amino acids. V lost 0 bases and J lost 8; bases outside the gene matches: 4. The germline CDR1 and CDR2 sequences are SGHRS and YFSETQ. The CDR3 spells CASSLAGRGDEQFF. As DNA, the CDR3 is TGCGCCAGCAGCTTGGCCGGGAGGGGCGATGAGCAGTTCTTC.

The chain couples TRBV4-3 to TRBJ2-7; weak D call: TRBD1 (5 bases). The V end was cut by 2 bases, the J end by 1 base, with 12 bases between. The CDR3 has 15 amino acids. Germline lookup yields CDR1 LGHNA and CDR2 YSLEER. The CDR3 sequence is CASSQNRQFSYEQYF. The CDR3 nucleotides are TGCGCCAGCAGCCAAAACAGACAGTTTTCCTACGAGCAGTACTTC.

The chain has TRBV7-2 and TRBJ2-1; no reliable D call. The germline V gene has CDR1 SGHTA and CDR2 FQGNSA. The CDR3 sequence is 14 residues long. Trimming took off 3 bases at V and 5 bases at J, with 11 bases between the two ends. CDR3 sequence: CASSFAHGNNEQFF. Here the CDR3 DNA reads TGTGCCAGCAGCTTTGCGCACGGTAACAATGAGCAGTTCTTC.

This clonotype came up once. The V and J genes are TRBV24-1 and TRBJ2-1, with 7 bases matching TRBD1. V shed 7 bases and J 4 bases; nucleotides not matched to a gene: 9. Looked up from germline, CDR1 is KGHDR and CDR2 is SFDVKD. The CDR3 sequence is 15 residues long. CDR3 sequence (DNA): TGTGCCACCAGCTCTGGTGGACAGGAGTACAATGAGCAGTTCTTC. This codes for CATSSGGQEYNEQFF.

This clonotype occurred a few times. The chain has TRBV29-1 and TRBJ1-2; TRBD1 agrees at 9 bases. CDR1 is SQVTM, CDR2 ANQGSEA, per germline. J was trimmed by 8 bases and V by 4 bases; bases with no gene match: 5. The CDR3 length is 12 residues. CDR3 in DNA: TGCAGCGTTGCTGGGACAGGGAGAGGCTACACCTTC. Its translation is CSVAGTGRGYTF.

This clonotype came up a few times. The chain uses TRBV20-1 and TRBJ2-7; 8 positions agree with TRBD1. Trimming took 0 bases from V and 7 from J; bases not matched to a gene: 14. Per the germline V gene, CDR1 is DFQATT and CDR2 is SNEGSKA (reference sequence). This CDR3 is built from 16 residues. CDR3 amino acids: CSARDGDRMYYEEQYF. The CDR3 nucleotides read TGCAGTGCTAGAGATGGGGACAGGATGTACTACGAAGAGCAGTACTTC.

This rearrangement joins TRBV20-1 to TRBJ2-1; D is unresolved. The V gene's germline CDR1 is DFQATT and CDR2 SNEGSKA (reference sequence). V was shortened by 5 bases and J by 3 bases, with 5 bases between the two germline ends. There are 11 residues in the CDR3. The CDR3 region has the DNA TGCAGTGCTTACCGCTACAATGAGCAGTTCTTC. This translates into CSAYRYNEQFF.

The rearrangement links TRBV24-1 to TRBJ2-1, with a tentative D call TRBD1 (7 bases). CDR3 length: 16 amino acids. Trimming removed 4 bases from V and 12 bases from J, with 24 bases in between. Germline V gene lookup returns CDR1 KGHDR and CDR2 SFDVKD. The CDR3 DNA reads as TGTGCCACCAGTGAATTTGGGACAGTATGGATCGGGGGGCAGTTCTTC. Translating gives CATSEFGTVWIGGQFF.

V and J are TRBV20-1 and TRBJ2-7, with D possibly being TRBD1 or TRBD2 (5 bases each). Trimming left V 3 bases short and J 2 bases short, with 14 bases between. This CDR3 comprises 14 residues. Germline V lookup: CDR1 DFQATT, CDR2 SNEGSKA (reference sequence). The CDR3 protein is CSASRGTSAYEQYF. Here the CDR3 DNA reads TGCAGTGCTAGCCGGGGCACTTCGGCCTACGAGCAGTACTTC.

The chain employs TRBV20-1 and TRBJ1-5; D may be TRBD1 (6 bases). The CDR3 covers 14 residues. V lost 8 bases to trimming and J lost 2 bases, with 16 bases between them. Per germline, CDR1 DFQATT and CDR2 SNEGSKA (reference sequence). The CDR3, as DNA: TGCAGTACAGACGTGGCAGGGGGCAATCAGCCCCAGCATTTT. The encoded protein is CSTDVAGGNQPQHF.

As regards this clonotype: Mismatch with germline at one junction end may stem from a read error. The chain employs TRBV20-1 and TRBJ1-5; no clear D gene. Germline assignment: CDR1 DFQATT and CDR2 SNEGSKA (reference sequence). The CDR3 spans 13 residues. The CDR3 DNA reads TGCAGTGCTAGCCCAAGGTTCAATCGGCCCCAGCATTTT. Translated: CSASPRFNRPQHF.

The chain recombines TRBV12-3 or TRBV12-4 with TRBJ2-3, with D hard to call. V lost 3 bases and J 4 bases, leaving 14 bases between the germline ends. CDR3 size: 15 residues. The CDR3 reads CASSFSWSGSDTQYF. CDR3 DNA: TGTGCCAGCAGTTTTAGCTGGAGTGGGTCAGATACGCAGTATTTT.

The CDR3 here is CSARDYRVGVGYTF. DNA for the CDR3: TGCAGTGCTAGAGACTACAGGGTCGGGGTTGGCTACACCTTC. This rearrangement joins TRBV20-1 to TRBJ1-2; TRBD1 is a possible D gene (6 bases). Trimming pared 0 bases from V and 7 bases from J, leaving 15 bases between. Germline CDR1 and CDR2: DFQATT and SNEGSKA (reference sequence). This CDR3 comprises 14 residues.

The chain is built from TRBV7-2 and TRBJ2-3, with TRBD2 matching 7 bases. The CDR3 length is 14 residues. The germline V gene encodes CDR1 SGHTA and CDR2 FQGNSA. Trimming at V came to 3 bases and at J to 8 bases, leaving 8 bases not matched to a gene. In nucleotides, the CDR3 is TGTGCCAGCAGCTTCGCGGGGGACCAGGCTACGCAGTATTTT. Translation gives CASSFAGDQATQYF.

The chain is built from TRBV12-3 or TRBV12-4 and TRBJ1-5; D is uncertain. The CDR3 spans 15 residues. The V gene lost 6 bases and the J gene lost 7 bases, with 19 bases spanning the gap. CDR3 loop: CASSPDLGGSQPQHF. The DNA of the CDR3 is TGTGCCAGCAGCCCAGACCTCGGAGGTAGCCAGCCCCAGCATTTT.

The J gene is TRBJ2-5, the V gene TRBV20-1; 8 positions agree with TRBD1. Germline CDR1 DFQATT, CDR2 SNEGSKA (reference sequence). This CDR3 contains 16 residues. V lost 0 bases and J lost 2; bases outside the gene matches: 8. CDR3 in DNA: TGCAGTGCTAGAGATCTATCCGGACAGGGACAAGAGACCCAGTACTTC. This sequence encodes CSARDLSGQGQETQYF.

The chain carries TRBV20-1 and TRBJ2-7; D not resolved. V lost 2 bases and J lost 2, with 13 bases in between. The CDR3 runs 14 residues. Per the germline V gene, CDR1 is DFQATT and CDR2 is SNEGSKA (reference sequence). CDR3 sequence reads: CSARPSKDPYEQYF. The CDR3 nucleotides are TGCAGTGCTAGACCCAGCAAAGACCCCTACGAGCAGTACTTC.